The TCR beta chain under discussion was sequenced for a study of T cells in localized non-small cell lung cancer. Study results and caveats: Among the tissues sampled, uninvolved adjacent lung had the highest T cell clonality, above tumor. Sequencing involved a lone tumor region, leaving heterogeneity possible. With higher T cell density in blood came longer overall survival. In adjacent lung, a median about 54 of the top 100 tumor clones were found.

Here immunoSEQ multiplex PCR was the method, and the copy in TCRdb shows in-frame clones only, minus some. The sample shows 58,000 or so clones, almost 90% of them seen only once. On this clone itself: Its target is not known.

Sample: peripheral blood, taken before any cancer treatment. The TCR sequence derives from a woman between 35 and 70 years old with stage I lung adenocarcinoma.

CDR3 DNA sequence: TGTGCCAGCATCAAACTCACAGGGGGCTGGACTAATGAAAAACTGTTTTTT. It specifies CASIKLTGGWTNEKLFF. The chain joins TRBV7-9 to TRBJ1-4; 9 positions agree with TRBD1. The V gene's germline CDR1 is SEHNR and CDR2 FQNEAQ (reference sequence). J was trimmed by 2 bases and V by 7 bases; bases with no gene match: 11. This CDR3 has 17 amino acids.